This T cell receptor (beta chain) appears in the sequencing data of a study of blood T cell repertoires in COVID-19. This CDR3 is built from 13 residues. Germline assignment: CDR1 SGHTA and CDR2 FQGTGA. V was pared by 4 bases and J by 3 bases, with 7 bases between. Libraries were prepared by immunoSEQ multiplex PCR; TCRdb keeps only in-frame clonotypes and omits some of them. The sample lists more than 300,000 clones; roughly 88% were seen once. Sequencing used peripheral blood. The sequence came from a woman aged 45 to 65 with acute or convalescent COVID-19. V is TRBV7-3 and J is TRBJ2-1; D may be TRBD1 (5 bases). CDR3 sequence: CASSYDSYNEQFF. In DNA form, the CDR3 reads TGTGCCAGCAGCTACGACAGCTACAATGAGCAGTTCTTC.